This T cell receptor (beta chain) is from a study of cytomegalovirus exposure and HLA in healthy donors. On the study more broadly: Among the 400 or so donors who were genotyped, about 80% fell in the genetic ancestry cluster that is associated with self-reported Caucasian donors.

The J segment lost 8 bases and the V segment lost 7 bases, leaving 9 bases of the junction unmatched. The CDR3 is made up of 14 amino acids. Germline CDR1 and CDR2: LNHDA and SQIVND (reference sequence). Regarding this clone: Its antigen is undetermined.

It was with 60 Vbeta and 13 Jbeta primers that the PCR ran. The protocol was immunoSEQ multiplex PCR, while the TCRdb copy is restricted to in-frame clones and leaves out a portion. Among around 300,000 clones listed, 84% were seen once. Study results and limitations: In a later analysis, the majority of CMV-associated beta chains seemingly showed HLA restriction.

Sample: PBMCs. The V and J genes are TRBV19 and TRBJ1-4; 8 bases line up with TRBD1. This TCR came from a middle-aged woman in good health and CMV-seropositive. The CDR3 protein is CASNTPGQEEKLFF. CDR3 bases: TGTGCCAGTAACACACCGGGACAGGAAGAAAAACTGTTTTTT.